The entry that follows covers one TCR beta chain sequence. Produced via immunoSEQ multiplex PCR; TCRdb's table is partial and in-frame only. The data hold roughly 72,000 clones, with around 90% observed a single time. This sample is part of a study of blood T cell repertoires in COVID-19. Study-wide background: Samples representing acute and convalescent COVID-19 were sourced from the United States, Italy and Spain. T cells, B-cell-depleted T cells, or PBMCs provided the cDNA or gDNA that served as material.

This clonotype was sampled from a human donor in a cohort sampled during active COVID-19. The sequencing sample was made of peripheral blood.

CDR3 DNA: TGTGCCAGCAGTTCAGCGGGGGTGCTGCCGGGGGAGCAGTACTTC. Translation gives CASSSAGVLPGEQYF. The chain carries TRBV27 and TRBJ2-7; 8 bases match TRBD2. The V gene's germline CDR1 is MNHEY and CDR2 SMNVEV (reference sequence). J gave up 7 bases and V 4 bases, and 12 bases lay outside the gene matches. The CDR3 has 15 residues.